The 2 T cell receptor beta chains below come from one sample, sequenced in a study of CD8+CD57+ T cells in acquired aplastic anemia. Genomic DNA, the template, was used for profiling of the TCR beta VDJ and CDR3. TCRdb re-called the reads with MiXCR, one entry per CDR3 protein. The data show 400,000 to 600,000 distinct CDR3 sequences, approximately 33% seen once. Patients included in sequencing had previously demonstrated CD8+CD57+ cell expansion by flow cytometry. The sample taken for sequencing was sorted CD4+, CD8+, or CD8+CD57+ T cells (not recorded which) from PBMCs. The receptors were sampled from a human donor with aplastic anemia.

The chain carries TRBV29-1 and TRBJ2-7, with D possibly called TRBD1 or TRBD2 (5 bases each). Germline loops: CDR1 SQVTM, CDR2 ANQGSEA. This CDR3 is 12 amino acids long. Between the trimmed V and J ends, which lost 8 bases and 5 bases, there was a span of 16 bases. CDR3 bases: TGCAGCCAAGATGCCGGGACCAACGAGCAGTACTTC. Its protein is CSQDAGTNEQYF.

This clonotype showed up many times. The chain joins TRBV29-1 to TRBJ1-2, with TRBD1 identical over 8 bases. CDR3 length: 13 residues. Germline values: CDR1 SQVTM, CDR2 ANQGSEA. With 5 bases clipped from V and 4 bases from J, the junction kept 6 bases outside the gene matches. In nucleotides, the CDR3 is TGCAGCGTTTTCGGACAGGGTTTCTATGGCTACACCTTC. It is translated as CSVFGQGFYGYTF.